A single sample gave rise to the 10 T cell receptor beta chains below, sequenced in a study of blood T cell repertoires in COVID-19. TCRdb's copy holds only in-frame clones and misses some; the assay was immunoSEQ multiplex PCR. The table has over 200,000 clones, more than 70% seen once. What was sequenced was peripheral blood. These receptors originate from a woman in her forties or fifties with acute or convalescent COVID-19.

This chain uses TRBV30 with TRBJ1-2; 12 bases match TRBD1. This CDR3 comprises 16 residues. Looked up from germline, CDR1 is GTSNPN and CDR2 is SVGIG (reference sequence). Losses at the gene ends were 1 base for V and 6 bases for J; bases not matched to a gene: 9. The CDR3 nucleotides read TGTGCCTGGAGTGGGCGGGGAGGGACAGGGGGCCATGGCTACACCTTC. Its translation: CAWSGRGGTGGHGYTF.

The V gene is TRBV19, the J gene TRBJ2-7; TRBD2 matches 11 bases. With 3 bases clipped from V and 6 bases from J, the junction kept 4 bases outside the gene matches. The CDR3 runs 14 residues. CDR1 and CDR2 (germline): LNHDA, SQIVND (reference sequence). CDR3 sequence: CASSIGLAGGEQYF. CDR3 sequence (DNA): TGTGCCAGTAGTATCGGTCTAGCGGGAGGCGAGCAGTACTTC.

The gene calls are TRBV5-1 and TRBJ1-4, with D perhaps matching TRBD1 (6 bases). The CDR3 runs 14 residues. Trimming removed 5 bases from V and 4 bases from J, with 12 bases in between. CDR1 and CDR2 from the germline V gene are SGHRS and YFSETQ. CDR3: CASSRTVDNEKLFF. The CDR3 bases are TGCGCCAGCAGTCGGACAGTAGATAATGAAAAACTGTTTTTT.

V usage is TRBV20-1 and J usage is TRBJ2-7; maybe TRBD2 (5 bases). The CDR3 extends over 10 amino acids. The V gene lost 3 bases and the J gene lost 11 bases, with 11 bases spanning the gap. CDR1 DFQATT and CDR2 SNEGSKA come from the germline V gene (reference sequence). Written as DNA, the CDR3 is TGCAGTGCTAGTAGGTGGGAGAAGTACTTC. Translation: CSASRWEKYF.

The rearrangement uses TRBV7-2 and TRBJ1-1; TRBD1 is a possible D gene (6 bases). Germline loops: CDR1 SGHTA, CDR2 FQGNSA. The CDR3 loop spans 14 amino acids. V lost 6 bases and J lost 2, with 13 bases in between. CDR3 loop: CASRFGGANTEAFF. CDR3 in DNA: TGTGCCAGCAGGTTTGGGGGGGCAAACACTGAAGCTTTCTTT.

V gene TRBV2 combines with J gene TRBJ2-3; TRBD2 matches 13 bases. This CDR3 is built from 13 residues. Germline loops: CDR1 SNHLY, CDR2 FYNNEI. With 10 bases clipped from V and 6 bases from J, the junction kept 4 bases outside the gene matches. The CDR3 DNA follows: TGTGCCACCGGACTAGCGGGAGAGGATACGCAGTATTTT. Its protein is CATGLAGEDTQYF. Together with reference TRBV2 and TRBJ2-3, the CDR3 gives the full variable domain: EPEVTQTPSHQVTQMGQEVILRCVPISNHLYFYWYRQILGQKVEFLVSFYNNEISEKSEIFDDQFSVERPDGSNFTLKIRSTKLEDSAMYFCATGLAGEDTQYFGPGTRLTVL.

The rearrangement uses TRBV28 and TRBJ1-5; 9 positions match TRBD1. Germline V gene sequence: CDR1 MDHEN, CDR2 SYDVKM. Trimming at V came to 4 bases and at J to 3 bases, leaving 10 bases not matched to a gene. This CDR3 has 17 residues. CDR3 in DNA: TGTGCCAGCAGTTCCGGGGGGGGACAGGGCTTCAATCAGCCCCAGCATTTT. It encodes CASSSGGGQGFNQPQHF.

This clone is a singleton in its sample. The chain recombines TRBV7-3 with TRBJ2-3; 7 nucleotides align to TRBD2. V trimming: 2 bases; J trimming: 1 base; junction bases outside the gene matches: 0. This CDR3 has 14 residues. Germline CDR1 is SGHTA and CDR2 is FQGTGA. The CDR3 DNA reads TGTGCCAGCAGCTTAGCGGGAGGCACAGATACGCAGTATTTT. Its translation is CASSLAGGTDTQYF.

The chain recombines TRBV12-3 or TRBV12-4 with TRBJ2-7; 10 nucleotides line up with TRBD1. The CDR3 runs to 13 residues. The V and J ends lost 5 bases and 6 bases, in that order; junction bases with no gene match: 4. CDR3 nucleotide sequence: TGTGCCAGCAGTGCCGGGACAGGGGCCGAGCAGTACTTC. Protein product: CASSAGTGAEQYF.

The chain is built from TRBV7-2 and TRBJ2-1, with 11 bases lining up with TRBD2. CDR1 SGHTA and CDR2 FQGNSA come from the germline V gene. The CDR3 totals 15 residues. The V and J ends lost 5 bases and 3 bases, in that order; junction bases with no gene match: 3. The DNA for the CDR3 is TGTGCCAGCAGCCTCGGGACTAGCGGCTACAATGAGCAGTTCTTC. Translating gives CASSLGTSGYNEQFF.